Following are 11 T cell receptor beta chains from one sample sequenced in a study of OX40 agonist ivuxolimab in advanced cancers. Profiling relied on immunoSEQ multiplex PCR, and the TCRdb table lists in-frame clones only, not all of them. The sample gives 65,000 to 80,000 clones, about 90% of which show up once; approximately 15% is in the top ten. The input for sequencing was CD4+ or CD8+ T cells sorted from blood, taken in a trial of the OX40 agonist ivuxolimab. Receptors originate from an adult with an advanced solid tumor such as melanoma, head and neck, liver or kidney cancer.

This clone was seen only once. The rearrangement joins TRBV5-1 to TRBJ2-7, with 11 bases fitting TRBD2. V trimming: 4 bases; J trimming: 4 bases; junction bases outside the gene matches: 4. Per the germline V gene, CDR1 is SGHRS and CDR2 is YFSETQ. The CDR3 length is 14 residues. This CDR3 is CASSPGTSGYEQYF. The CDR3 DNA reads TGCGCCAGCAGCCCCGGGACTAGCGGATACGAGCAGTACTTC.

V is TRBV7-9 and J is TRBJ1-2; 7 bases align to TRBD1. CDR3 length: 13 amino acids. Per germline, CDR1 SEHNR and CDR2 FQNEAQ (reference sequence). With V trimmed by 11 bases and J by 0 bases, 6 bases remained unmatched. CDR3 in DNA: TGTGCCGGTGACAGGGAGGCTAACTATGGCTACACCTTC. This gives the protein CAGDREANYGYTF. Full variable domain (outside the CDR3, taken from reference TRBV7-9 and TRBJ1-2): DTGVSQNPRHKITKRGQNVTFRCDPISEHNRLYWYRQTLGQGPEFLTYFQNEAQLEKSRLLSDRFSAERPKGSFSTLEIQRTEQGDSAMYLCAGDREANYGYTFGSGTRLTVV.

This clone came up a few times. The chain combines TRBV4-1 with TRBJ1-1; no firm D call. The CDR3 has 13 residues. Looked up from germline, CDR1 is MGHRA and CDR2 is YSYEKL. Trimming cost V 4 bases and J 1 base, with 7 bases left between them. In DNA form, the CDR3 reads TGCGCCAGCAGCCTACAGAAGAACACTGAAGCTTTCTTT. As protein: CASSLQKNTEAFF.

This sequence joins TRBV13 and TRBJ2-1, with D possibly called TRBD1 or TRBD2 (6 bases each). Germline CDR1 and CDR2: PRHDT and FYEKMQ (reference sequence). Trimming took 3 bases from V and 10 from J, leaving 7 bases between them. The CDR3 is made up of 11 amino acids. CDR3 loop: CASSLGGEQFF. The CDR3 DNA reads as TGTGCCAGCAGCTTGGGGGGCGAGCAGTTCTTC.

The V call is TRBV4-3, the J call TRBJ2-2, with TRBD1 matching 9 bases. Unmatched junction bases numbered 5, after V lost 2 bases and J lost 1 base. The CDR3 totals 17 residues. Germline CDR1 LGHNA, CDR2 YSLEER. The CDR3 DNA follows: TGCGCCAGCAGCCAACCCGGGACAGGGCTGAACACCGGGGAGCTGTTTTTT. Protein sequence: CASSQPGTGLNTGELFF.

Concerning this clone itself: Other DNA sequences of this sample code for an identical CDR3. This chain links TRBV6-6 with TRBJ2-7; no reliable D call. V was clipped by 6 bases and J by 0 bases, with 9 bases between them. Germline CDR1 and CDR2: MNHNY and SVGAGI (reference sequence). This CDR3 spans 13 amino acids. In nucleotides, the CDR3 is TGTGCCAGCAGCTACAGCGCCTCCTACGAGCAGTACTTC. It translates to CASSYSASYEQYF.

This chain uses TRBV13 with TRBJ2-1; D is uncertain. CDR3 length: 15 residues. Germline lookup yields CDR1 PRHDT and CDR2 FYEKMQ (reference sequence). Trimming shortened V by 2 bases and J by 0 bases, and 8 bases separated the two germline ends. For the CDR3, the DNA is TGTGCCAGCAGCTTAAGGGTGGGCTCCTACAATGAGCAGTTCTTC. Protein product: CASSLRVGSYNEQFF.

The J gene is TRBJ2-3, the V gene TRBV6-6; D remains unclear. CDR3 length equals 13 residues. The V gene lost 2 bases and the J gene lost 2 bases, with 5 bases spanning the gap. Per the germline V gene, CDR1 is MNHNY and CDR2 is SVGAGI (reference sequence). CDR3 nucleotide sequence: TGTGCCAGCAGTTACACCACCACAGATACGCAGTATTTT. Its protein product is CASSYTTTDTQYF.

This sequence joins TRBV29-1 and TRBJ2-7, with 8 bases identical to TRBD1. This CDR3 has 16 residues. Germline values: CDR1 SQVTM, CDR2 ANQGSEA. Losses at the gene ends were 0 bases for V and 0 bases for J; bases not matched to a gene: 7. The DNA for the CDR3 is TGCAGCGTTGAAGATTCGACAGGGGTGAGCTCCTACGAGCAGTACTTC. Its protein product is CSVEDSTGVSSYEQYF.

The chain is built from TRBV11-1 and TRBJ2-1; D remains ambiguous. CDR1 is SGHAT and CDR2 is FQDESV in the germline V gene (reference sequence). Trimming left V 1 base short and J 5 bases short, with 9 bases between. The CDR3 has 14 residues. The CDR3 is CASSLVSENNEQFF. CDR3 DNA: TGTGCCAGCAGCTTAGTATCTGAGAACAATGAGCAGTTCTTC.

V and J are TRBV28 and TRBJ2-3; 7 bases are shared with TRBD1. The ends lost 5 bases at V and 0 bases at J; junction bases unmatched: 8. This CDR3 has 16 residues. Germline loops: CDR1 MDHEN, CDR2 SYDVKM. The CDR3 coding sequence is TGTGCCAGCAGTGCCCCCTTGACAGGGAGCACAGATACGCAGTATTTT. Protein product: CASSAPLTGSTDTQYF. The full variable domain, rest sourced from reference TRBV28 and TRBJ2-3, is DVKVTQSSRYLVKRTGEKVFLECVQDMDHENMFWYRQDPGLGLRLIYFSYDVKMKEKGDIPEGYSVSREKKERFSLILESASTNQTSMYLCASSAPLTGSTDTQYFGPGTRLTVL.